The 21 T cell receptor beta chains below come from one sample, sequenced in a study of identical twins. TCRdb reprocessed the 5' RACE reads via MiXCR and lists one record per CDR3 protein. The sample contains 300,000 to 400,000 distinct CDR3 sequences, roughly 9% of which appear only once. Material for sequencing was naive T cells sorted from blood. The receptors were sampled from a woman in her 50s in good health.

This clonotype has a handful of counts. This chain links TRBV19 with TRBJ2-7; D call uncertain. The CDR3 contains 13 residues. Looked up from germline, CDR1 is LNHDA and CDR2 is SQIVND (reference sequence). The V end was cut by 0 bases, the J end by 6 bases, with 9 bases between. CDR3 amino acids: CASSIDSKAEQYF. The DNA for the CDR3 is TGTGCCAGTAGTATAGATTCTAAGGCCGAGCAGTACTTC. The whole variable domain, remainder taken from reference TRBV19 and TRBJ2-7, is DGGITQSPKYLFRKEGQNVTLSCEQNLNHDAMYWYRQDPGQGLRLIYYSQIVNDFQKGDIAEGYSVSREKKESFPLTVTSAQKNPTAFYLCASSIDSKAEQYFGPGTRLTVT.

This clonotype was picked up a small number of times. The rearrangement links TRBV4-2 to TRBJ2-3; D may correspond to TRBD1 or TRBD2 (6 bases each). Germline V CDR1 and CDR2: LGHNA, YNFKEQ. The V and J ends lost 0 bases and 4 bases respectively, with 17 bases between them. The CDR3 covers 17 residues. DNA for the CDR3: TGTGCCAGCAGCCAAGACGCGTCTCGGGGGCTTGCAGATACGCAGTATTTT. Its translation: CASSQDASRGLADTQYF.

A remark on this clonotype: Given the absence of the conserved phenylalanine or tryptophan at the CDR3 end, a read error is likely. V is TRBV20-1 and J is TRBJ2-3, with D possibly TRBD2 on 5 matching bases. Between the trimmed V and J ends, which lost 6 bases and 8 bases, there was a span of 18 bases. The CDR3 runs 13 residues. Germline CDR1 is DFQATT and CDR2 is SNEGSKA (reference sequence). CDR3 sequence: CSATRKPGGTQYL. Written as DNA, the CDR3 is TGCAGTGCCACACGGAAACCCGGAGGTACGCAGTATCTT.

This clonotype appeared a few times. This chain connects TRBV6-2 or TRBV6-3 to TRBJ2-3; 8 bases line up with TRBD2. CDR3 size: 17 residues. The germline gives CDR1 MNHEY, CDR2 SVGEGT. J was trimmed by 2 bases and V by 4 bases; bases with no gene match: 11. CDR3 residues: CASSFHLAGGATDTQYF. As DNA, the CDR3 is TGTGCCAGCAGTTTCCACCTGGCGGGAGGTGCCACAGATACGCAGTATTTT.

This clonotype was found a few times. The CDR3 here is CASSQVGQGYEQYF. CDR3 sequence (DNA): TGCGCCAGCAGCCAAGTGGGACAGGGCTACGAGCAGTACTTC. The V gene is TRBV4-1, the J gene TRBJ2-7; 9 positions match TRBD1. With 1 base clipped from V and 3 bases from J, the junction kept 1 base outside the gene matches. This CDR3 has 14 residues. Germline lookup yields CDR1 MGHRA and CDR2 YSYEKL.

This clonotype was recorded at least ten times. The rearrangement links TRBV5-1 to TRBJ2-7; the D is unclear. This CDR3 has 14 residues. Germline CDR1 and CDR2: SGHRS and YFSETQ. V lost 2 bases, J lost 3 bases, and 12 bases lay in between. The CDR3 DNA reads as TGCGCCAGCAGCTTAGGAGTATCAGACTACGAGCAGTACTTC. Protein: CASSLGVSDYEQYF.

V is TRBV27 and J is TRBJ2-7; 9 nucleotides agree with TRBD1. Losses at the gene ends were 4 bases for V and 5 bases for J; bases not matched to a gene: 12. The CDR3 is made up of 16 amino acids. Germline lookup yields CDR1 MNHEY and CDR2 SMNVEV (reference sequence). This CDR3 is CASSSVLWGQGHEQYF. In DNA form, the CDR3 reads TGTGCCAGCAGTTCCGTTTTATGGGGACAGGGCCACGAGCAGTACTTC.

In its sample, this clonotype was seen a few times. The J gene is TRBJ1-4, the V gene TRBV5-1; D gene ambiguous. The V end lost 6 bases, the J end lost 3 bases, and 15 bases lay between the germline ends. CDR1 is SGHRS, CDR2 YFSETQ, per germline. The CDR3 extends over 15 amino acids. DNA of the CDR3: TGCGCCAGCAAGAGGGATTCTAGCTCTAATGAAAAACTGTTTTTT. Its protein is CASKRDSSSNEKLFF.

This clonotype was seen only a few times. The rearrangement joins TRBV25-1 to TRBJ2-1; D is possibly TRBD1 (6 bases). The V gene's germline CDR1 is MGHDK and CDR2 SYGVNS. V was trimmed by 2 bases and J by 3 bases, leaving 14 bases between them. The CDR3 length is 16 residues. The CDR3 sequence is CASSELDRGNYNEQFF. The CDR3 DNA sequence: TGTGCCAGCAGTGAACTGGACAGAGGGAACTACAATGAGCAGTTCTTC. The entire variable domain, with the rest obtained from reference TRBV25-1 and TRBJ2-1, is as follows: EADIYQTPRYLVIGTGKKITLECSQTMGHDKMYWYQQDPGMELHLIHYSYGVNSTEKGDLSSESTVSRIRTEHFPLTLESARPSHTSQYLCASSELDRGNYNEQFFGPGTRLTVL.

The sample holds a few counts of this clonotype. The chain carries TRBV27 and TRBJ2-7; tentatively, D is TRBD1 or TRBD2 (5 bases each). The germline V and J ends were trimmed by 6 bases and 12 bases, with 18 bases remaining between them. Germline CDR1 MNHEY, CDR2 SMNVEV (reference sequence). The CDR3 sequence is 12 residues long. Here the CDR3 DNA reads TGTGCCAGCAGCTTACCGGGACCCCGAACGTACGTC. Its protein is CASSLPGPRTYV.

The V gene is TRBV4-1, the J gene TRBJ1-5; tentative D call: TRBD1 (6 bases). The CDR3 consists of 14 residues. CDR1 and CDR2 from the germline V gene are MGHRA and YSYEKL. The germline V and J ends were trimmed by 1 base and 4 bases, with 8 bases remaining between them. CDR3 residues: CASSQGQANQPQHF. CDR3 bases: TGCGCCAGCAGCCAAGGACAGGCTAATCAGCCCCAGCATTTT.

This clonotype was recorded at least ten times. The chain uses TRBV29-1 and TRBJ2-3; 8 nucleotides match TRBD2. Germline-derived CDR1 and CDR2 are SQVTM and ANQGSEA. CDR3 length equals 13 residues. The trim removed 3 bases at V and 6 bases at J, leaving 5 bases unmatched. CDR3 in amino acids: CSVEVSGGDTQYF. CDR3 bases: TGCAGCGTTGAGGTGTCGGGAGGGGATACGCAGTATTTT.

In its sample, this clonotype was seen a few times. The chain employs TRBV10-3 and TRBJ2-6; D possibly corresponds to TRBD1 (6 bases). The CDR3 consists of 15 residues. CDR1 is ENHRY, CDR2 SYGVKD, per germline. V was clipped by 5 bases and J by 1 base, with 9 bases between them. The CDR3 is CAISKGGSGANVLTF. In DNA form, the CDR3 reads TGTGCCATCAGTAAAGGGGGATCTGGGGCCAACGTCCTGACTTTC.

This clonotype has ten or more counts. CDR3 sequence (DNA): TGTGCCAGCAGTCCGGGGAGCAATGAGCAGTTCTTC. Protein product: CASSPGSNEQFF. The V call is TRBV12-3 or TRBV12-4, the J call TRBJ2-1, with D possibly TRBD2 on 5 matching bases. Trimming took 5 bases from V and 6 from J, leaving 8 bases between them. This CDR3 contains 12 residues.

This clonotype occurred a few times. This sequence joins TRBV16 and TRBJ1-1; D may be TRBD1 (5 bases). Trimming removed 2 bases at V and 4 bases at J, with 8 bases between. Germline V CDR1 and CDR2: KGHSY, FQNENV. This CDR3 is built from 13 residues. The CDR3, as DNA: TGTGCCAGCAGCCAACTCCAGGGCACTGAAGCTTTCTTT. Its translation is CASSQLQGTEAFF.

The chain combines TRBV20-1 with TRBJ1-5; 7 nucleotides agree with TRBD1. The length of the CDR3 is 15 residues. With 2 bases clipped from V and 1 base from J, the junction kept 5 bases outside the gene matches. Germline V gene data show CDR1 as DFQATT and CDR2 as SNEGSKA (reference sequence). This CDR3 is CSARTGVGSNQPQHF. The CDR3 DNA is TGCAGTGCTAGAACAGGGGTGGGAAGCAATCAGCCCCAGCATTTT.

This clonotype showed up many times. The chain combines TRBV16 with TRBJ1-1; 7 bases align to TRBD1. CDR1 is KGHSY, CDR2 FQNENV, per germline. The CDR3 sequence is 14 residues long. The V gene end was trimmed by 0 bases and the J gene end by 7 bases; junction bases not matched to a gene: 5. CDR3 in DNA: TGTGCCAGCAGCCAATCGAGGGCAGGGGGTGAAGCTTTCTTT. Its protein product is CASSQSRAGGEAFF.

This clonotype was counted at least ten times. The chain joins TRBV5-6 to TRBJ2-1; 7 bases agree with TRBD1. This CDR3 is built from 18 residues. The junction had 20 bases not matched to a gene; V was cut back by 6 bases and J by 5 bases. CDR1 is SGHDT and CDR2 is YYEEEE in the germline V gene. CDR3 residues: CASISLWDSSDQHNEQFF. As DNA, the CDR3 is TGTGCCAGCATCAGCTTATGGGACAGTTCGGACCAGCACAATGAGCAGTTCTTC.

The chain links TRBV7-8 to TRBJ2-7, with a tentative D call TRBD2 (6 bases). Trimming cost V 1 base and J 3 bases, with 16 bases left between them. The CDR3 is 16 residues long. In germline, CDR1 is SGHVS, CDR2 FQNEAQ. For the CDR3, the DNA is TGTGCCAGCAGCTTAGGTTTCGGGGGACTCGACTACGAGCAGTACTTC. This encodes CASSLGFGGLDYEQYF.

This clonotype was seen repeatedly, ten times or more. The J gene is TRBJ1-1, the V gene TRBV12-3 or TRBV12-4; D is uncertain. The CDR3 covers 12 residues. The ends were cut back, 2 bases at V and 6 bases at J, with 7 bases in the middle. The CDR3 is CASSLPGPEAFF. The CDR3 nucleotides read TGTGCCAGCAGTTTACCGGGCCCTGAAGCTTTCTTT.

This clonotype came up many times. This sequence joins TRBV5-1 and TRBJ1-3; 7 bases fit TRBD1. CDR1 and CDR2 from the germline V gene are SGHRS and YFSETQ. J was trimmed by 0 bases and V by 4 bases; bases with no gene match: 1. This CDR3 region has 14 residues. The CDR3 spells CASSRDSSGNTIYF. Written as DNA, the CDR3 is TGCGCCAGCAGCCGGGACAGCTCTGGAAACACCATATATTTT.